The 22 T cell receptor beta chains below come from one sample, sequenced in a study of a mutant IDH1 vaccine in newly diagnosed glioma. Data came from immunoSEQ multiplex PCR; TCRdb stores just in-frame clones and leaves some out. This sample carries some 64,000 clones, 80% of them seen once, and the ten largest clones take around 5.7%. What these receptors recognize is not known. Documented time point: week 11, during vaccination. A 20-mer mutant IDH1 peptide at 300 ug was injected subcutaneously with topical imiquimod. The input for sequencing was PBMCs, taken from a glioma patient whose treatment included an IDH1 peptide vaccine. All receptors derive from a man aged 45-65 years with glioma.

The chain joins TRBV5-6 to TRBJ2-5; D is unclear. V lost 0 bases to trimming and J lost 5 bases, with 8 bases between them. The germline gives CDR1 SGHDT, CDR2 YYEEEE. The length of the CDR3 is 13 residues. DNA of the CDR3: TGTGCCAGCAGCTTGGTTGGTAGCGAGACCCAGTACTTC. Translating gives CASSLVGSETQYF.

This clone was counted once. The chain uses TRBV7-2 and TRBJ2-2; a weak D match, TRBD2 (7 bases). The CDR3 length is 15 residues. The V end was cut by 1 base, the J end by 5 bases, with 11 bases between. Germline-derived CDR1 and CDR2 are SGHTA and FQGNSA. Written as DNA, the CDR3 is TGTGCCAGCAGCTTAGGGACTAGGGGGACCGGGGAGCTGTTTTTT. Its protein is CASSLGTRGTGELFF.

This clone was seen only a few times. This chain joins TRBV2 and TRBJ1-1; no firm D call. The length of the CDR3 is 14 residues. CDR1 is SNHLY and CDR2 is FYNNEI in the germline V gene. Trimming removed 1 base from V and 1 base from J, with 7 bases in between. The CDR3 DNA reads TGTGCCAGCAGTGAAGGGACCGGGAACACTGAAGCTTTCTTT. Amino acid sequence: CASSEGTGNTEAFF.

The rearrangement joins TRBV2 to TRBJ2-7; D is possibly TRBD2 (5 bases). The CDR3 has 16 residues. Germline CDR1 SNHLY, CDR2 FYNNEI. V shed 3 bases and J shed 5 bases, with 20 bases lying between them. The CDR3 coding sequence is TGTGCCAGCAGTGAGGGTCTGCTGGCGGGTATAGACGAGCAGTACTTC. Amino acid sequence: CASSEGLLAGIDEQYF.

The rearrangement joins TRBV4-3 to TRBJ1-1; D ambiguous. V lost 0 bases, J lost 2 bases, and 10 bases lay in between. Germline CDR1 LGHNA, CDR2 YSLEER. The CDR3 is made up of 15 amino acids. This CDR3 is CASSQDRLGNTEAFF. CDR3 in DNA: TGCGCCAGCAGCCAAGATCGGCTAGGAAACACTGAAGCTTTCTTT.

V gene TRBV19 combines with J gene TRBJ1-2; D remains unclear. The V gene lost 7 bases and the J gene lost 5 bases, with 17 bases spanning the gap. The CDR3 has 14 amino acids. CDR1 is LNHDA and CDR2 is SQIVND in the germline V gene (reference sequence). CDR3 protein: CASTSRYRSYGYTF. CDR3 coding DNA: TGTGCCAGTACGTCACGGTATCGGTCGTATGGCTACACCTTC.

This clone was seen just once. The chain employs TRBV18 and TRBJ2-7; D is unclear. This CDR3 comprises 14 residues. Trimming took off 6 bases at V and 4 bases at J, with 16 bases between the two ends. CDR1 and CDR2 from the germline V gene are KGHSH and LQKENI. CDR3 nucleotide sequence: TGTGCCAGCTCCTCCGGTTATCGGCCATACGAGCAGTACTTC. Translation gives CASSSGYRPYEQYF.

This chain uses TRBV29-1 with TRBJ2-7; D not resolved. Per germline, CDR1 SQVTM and CDR2 ANQGSEA. This CDR3 region has 12 residues. The CDR3 loop is CSVGGVADNLIV. CDR3 sequence (DNA): TGCAGCGTGGGTGGTGTGGCAGACAACCTCATCGTC.

A note on this clone: The junction differs from germline at one of its ends, possibly a read error. J is TRBJ1-5 and V is TRBV10-3, with unresolved D. The CDR3 is made up of 14 amino acids. The germline CDR1 and CDR2 sequences are ENHRY and SYGVKD. The CDR3 here is CAISADGPNQPRHF. In DNA, the CDR3 is TGTGCCATCAGTGCGGACGGCCCCAATCAGCCCCGGCATTTT.

The rearrangement joins TRBV6-5 to TRBJ2-1; 8 bases fit TRBD1. In germline, CDR1 is MNHEY, CDR2 SVGAGI. Unmatched junction bases numbered 6, after V lost 4 bases and J lost 7 bases. This CDR3 has 14 amino acids. The CDR3: CASSSGQASNEQFF. The CDR3 nucleotides are TGTGCCAGCAGTTCGGGACAGGCGTCGAATGAGCAGTTCTTC.

The rearrangement joins TRBV11-2 to TRBJ2-6; D gene unclear. The CDR3 extends over 15 amino acids. CDR1 and CDR2 (germline): SGHAT, FQNNGV. Trimming took off 1 base at V and 1 base at J, with 5 bases between the two ends. The CDR3 protein is CASSLGRSGANVLTF. CDR3 bases: TGTGCCAGCAGCTTAGGCCGTTCTGGGGCCAACGTCCTGACTTTC.

The V call is TRBV7-2, the J call TRBJ2-2, with D unresolved. V lost 6 bases and J lost 3, with 5 bases in between. The V gene's germline CDR1 is SGHTA and CDR2 FQGNSA. The CDR3 has 12 amino acids. The CDR3: CASRTDTGELFF. The CDR3 bases are TGTGCCAGCAGAACAGACACCGGGGAGCTGTTTTTT.

The gene calls are TRBV21-1 and TRBJ1-1. TRBV21-1 is marked as a pseudogene. The CDR3 covers 13 residues. The CDR3 sequence: CASSKVRQIEAFF. The CDR3 nucleotides are TGTGCCAGCAGCAAAGTTCGGCAGATTGAAGCTTTCTTT.

The chain uses TRBV19 and TRBJ1-2, with 7 nucleotides matching TRBD1. The CDR3 loop spans 13 amino acids. CDR1 is LNHDA and CDR2 is SQIVND in the germline V gene (reference sequence). J was trimmed by 5 bases and V by 9 bases; bases with no gene match: 9. CDR3 DNA sequence: TGTGCCAGCCGGACAGGCGGTCAATATGGCTACACCTTC. This translates into CASRTGGQYGYTF.

The J gene is TRBJ2-1, the V gene TRBV29-1, with D unresolved. Germline V gene data show CDR1 as SQVTM and CDR2 as ANQGSEA. This CDR3 is 13 amino acids long. V dropped 7 bases and J dropped 7 bases, with 17 bases sitting between them. DNA for the CDR3: TGCAGCGCAGCGCCCGCCGGTCTAAATGAGCAGTTCTTC. Residues: CSAAPAGLNEQFF.

The chain uses TRBV5-4 and TRBJ2-3; TRBD2 matches 8 bases. J was trimmed by 4 bases and V by 4 bases; bases with no gene match: 11. The CDR3 contains 16 residues. Germline V gene sequence: CDR1 SGHNT, CDR2 YYREEE (reference sequence). The CDR3 is CASSPGGGRGADTQYF. CDR3 nucleotides: TGTGCCAGCAGCCCGGGGGGGGGCAGAGGAGCAGATACGCAGTATTTT.

The chain joins TRBV29-1 to TRBJ2-2, with D possibly TRBD1 on 5 matching bases. CDR1 is SQVTM and CDR2 is ANQGSEA in the germline V gene. V gave up 4 bases and J gave up 1 base, with 10 bases separating them. The CDR3 is 14 residues long. The CDR3: CSVGRGGNTGELFF. Here the CDR3 DNA reads TGCAGCGTTGGTAGGGGCGGGAACACCGGGGAGCTGTTTTTT.

V gene TRBV5-1 combines with J gene TRBJ2-3, with D perhaps assigned TRBD1 or TRBD2 (5 bases each). Per the germline V gene, CDR1 is SGHRS and CDR2 is YFSETQ. Trimming stripped 0 bases from V and 4 bases from J, with 18 bases between. The CDR3 covers 17 residues. The CDR3 reads CASSLAPAARGPDTQYF. CDR3 bases: TGCGCCAGCAGCTTGGCCCCGGCAGCCCGGGGCCCAGATACGCAGTATTTT.

The rearrangement links TRBV9 to TRBJ2-3; unclear D gene. V was shortened by 0 bases and J by 2 bases, with 10 bases between the two germline ends. The CDR3 runs to 15 residues. Germline values: CDR1 SGDLS, CDR2 YYNGEE. The CDR3 bases are TGTGCCAGCAGCGTAGGGGTGGATCCCACAGATACGCAGTATTTT. As protein: CASSVGVDPTDTQYF.

This clone was counted only a few times. The chain joins TRBV7-9 to TRBJ2-7, with TRBD1 matching over 9 bases. The trim removed 1 base at V and 6 bases at J, leaving 7 bases unmatched. Per germline, CDR1 SEHNR and CDR2 FQNEAQ (reference sequence). The CDR3 has 15 residues. The CDR3 bases are TGTGCCAGCAGCTTAGTGGGACAGGGTCGTCTCGAGCAGTACTTC. It yields the protein CASSLVGQGRLEQYF.

The genes are TRBV6-1 and TRBJ1-5; D is undetermined. The CDR3 is 13 amino acids. In germline, CDR1 is MNHNS, CDR2 SASEGT. V shed 6 bases and J shed 0 bases, with 6 bases lying between them. The CDR3 DNA reads TGTGCCAGCAGCGTTAATAGCAATCAGCCCCAGCATTTT. Translated: CASSVNSNQPQHF.

This chain links TRBV28 with TRBJ1-4; no clear D gene. The ends were cut back, 6 bases at V and 8 bases at J, with 19 bases in the middle. This CDR3 contains 15 residues. From germline, CDR1 is MDHEN and CDR2 SYDVKM. In DNA form, the CDR3 reads TGTGCCAGCAGATTCCCGGAACGGGAACGGGAAAAACTGTTTTTT. It codes for CASRFPEREREKLFF.